The T cell receptor (beta chain) described here comes from a study of CD8 T cells in Susac syndrome. The CDR3 runs 15 residues. V gave up 5 bases and J gave up 7 bases, with 20 bases separating them. In germline, CDR1 is SGHTA, CDR2 FQGNSA. Patients with Susac syndrome fulfilled recently defined diagnostic criteria for definite or probable disease. Negative magnetic isolation gave CD8+ and CD4+ cells; FACS enriched CD8+ TEMRA. Comments on this clonotype: Its matching antigen is unknown.

RNA amounts of roughly 0.45 to 1 ug underwent reverse transcription with random hexamers. Amplification of TCR beta CDR3 used immunoSEQ multiplex PCR across 54 Vbeta and 13 Jbeta. TCRdb re-called the immunoSEQ multiplex PCR reads through MiXCR, storing one row per CDR3 protein. Of hundreds of thousands of distinct CDR3 sequences detected, about 94% appear once; the ten largest clones hold around 0.15%. Findings of the study overall: The study's TCR sequencing and HLA analysis drew on a certain number of individuals. That number was acknowledged as relatively small.

The source material was CD4+ T cells from PBMCs. This chain uses TRBV7-2 with TRBJ1-2; weak D call: TRBD1 (6 bases). This TCR derives from a human donor with Susac syndrome. The CDR3 bases are TGTGCCAGCAGCATTAGCGGGGGGGCTACCTCTGGCTACACCTTC. Translated: CASSISGGATSGYTF.